This record covers a single TCR beta chain. This entry comes from a study of blood T cell repertoires in COVID-19. At the level of the study: Spain, Italy and the United States supplied samples that represented acute and convalescent COVID-19. Sources were T cells, B-cell-depleted T cells, or PBMCs; the material itself was cDNA or gDNA.

The germline V and J ends were trimmed by 5 bases and 5 bases, with 13 bases remaining between them. CDR1 and CDR2 from the germline V gene are MNHEY and SVGAGI. This CDR3 region has 13 residues. In the original analysis: Nucleated cell number was recorded as an estimate derived from reference gene primer amplification. Data came from immunoSEQ multiplex PCR; TCRdb stores just in-frame clones and leaves some out. Clonal size and the V and J genes are those of that table, whereas D and trimming came from the DNA. The sample holds about 90,000 clones, approximately 84% seen once. The V gene is TRBV6-5, the J gene TRBJ2-7; D uncertain. Sequencing was done on a sample of peripheral blood. This sequence was found in a man aged 60 to 75 with acute or convalescent COVID-19. DNA for the CDR3: TGTGCCAGCAGTAAACAGTTTACGGACGAGCAGTACTTC. This translates into CASSKQFTDEQYF.